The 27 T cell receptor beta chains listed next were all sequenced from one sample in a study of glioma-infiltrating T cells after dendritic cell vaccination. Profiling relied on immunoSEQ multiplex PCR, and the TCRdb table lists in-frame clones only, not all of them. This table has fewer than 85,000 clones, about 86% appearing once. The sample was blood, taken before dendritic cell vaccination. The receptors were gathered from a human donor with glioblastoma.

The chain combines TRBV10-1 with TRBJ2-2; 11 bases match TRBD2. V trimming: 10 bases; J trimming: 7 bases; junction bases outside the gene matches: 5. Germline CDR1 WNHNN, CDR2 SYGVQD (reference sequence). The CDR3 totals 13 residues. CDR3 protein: CAISGGEGGELFF. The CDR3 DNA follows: TGCGCCATTAGCGGGGGGGAGGGCGGGGAGCTGTTTTTT.

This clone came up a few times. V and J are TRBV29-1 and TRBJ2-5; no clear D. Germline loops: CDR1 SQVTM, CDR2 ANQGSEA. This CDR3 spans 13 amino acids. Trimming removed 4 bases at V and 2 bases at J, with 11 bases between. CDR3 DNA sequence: TGCAGCGTTGGTCTGGCCAGTCAAGAGACCCAGTACTTC. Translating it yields CSVGLASQETQYF.

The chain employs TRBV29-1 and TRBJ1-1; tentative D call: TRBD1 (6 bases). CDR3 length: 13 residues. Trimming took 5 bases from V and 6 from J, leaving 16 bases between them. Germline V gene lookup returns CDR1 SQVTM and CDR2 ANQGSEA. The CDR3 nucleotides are TGCAGCGTTCGCGCAGGGGAAGGGGCTGAAGCTTTCTTT. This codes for CSVRAGEGAEAFF. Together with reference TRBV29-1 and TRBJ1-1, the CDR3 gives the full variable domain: SAVISQKPSRDICQRGTSLTIQCQVDSQVTMMFWYRQQPGQSLTLIATANQGSEATYESGFVIDKFPISRPNLTFSTLTVSNMSPEDSSIYLCSVRAGEGAEAFFGQGTRLTVV.

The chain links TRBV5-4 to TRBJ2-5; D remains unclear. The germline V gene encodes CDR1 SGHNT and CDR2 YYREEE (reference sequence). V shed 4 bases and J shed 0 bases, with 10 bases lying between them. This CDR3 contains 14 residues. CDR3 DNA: TGTGCCAGCAGCGTAGTGACTCACCAAGAGACCCAGTACTTC. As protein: CASSVVTHQETQYF.

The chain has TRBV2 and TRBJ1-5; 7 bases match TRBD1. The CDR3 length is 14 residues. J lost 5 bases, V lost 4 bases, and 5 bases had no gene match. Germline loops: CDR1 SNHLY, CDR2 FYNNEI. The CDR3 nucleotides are TGTGCCAGCAGTGGGACAGGCCGGGATCAGCCCCAGCATTTT. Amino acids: CASSGTGRDQPQHF.

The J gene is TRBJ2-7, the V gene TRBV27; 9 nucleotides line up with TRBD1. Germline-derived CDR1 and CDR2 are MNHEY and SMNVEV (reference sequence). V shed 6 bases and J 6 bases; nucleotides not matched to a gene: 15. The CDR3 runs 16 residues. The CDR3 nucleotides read TGTGCCAGCAGCTTCACCGGGACAGGGTATCGTCTCGAGCAGTACTTC. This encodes CASSFTGTGYRLEQYF.

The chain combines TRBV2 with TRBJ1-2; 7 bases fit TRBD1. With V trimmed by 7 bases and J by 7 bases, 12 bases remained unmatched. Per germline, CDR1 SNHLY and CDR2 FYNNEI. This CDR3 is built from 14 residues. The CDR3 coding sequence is TGTGCCAGCACCTTAGGACAGGTTGAGGTTGGCTACACCTTC. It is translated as CASTLGQVEVGYTF.

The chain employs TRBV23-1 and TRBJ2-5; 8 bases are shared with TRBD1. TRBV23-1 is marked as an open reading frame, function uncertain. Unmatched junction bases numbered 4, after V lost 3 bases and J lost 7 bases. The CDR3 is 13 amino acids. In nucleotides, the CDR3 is TGCGCCAGCAGTCACTCCGGGACAGGGACCCAGTACTTC. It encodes CASSHSGTGTQYF.

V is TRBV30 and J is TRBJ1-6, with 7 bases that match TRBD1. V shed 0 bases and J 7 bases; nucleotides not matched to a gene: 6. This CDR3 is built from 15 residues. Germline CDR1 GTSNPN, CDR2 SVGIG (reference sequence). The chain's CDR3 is CAWSVLTGQNSPLHF. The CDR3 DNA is TGTGCCTGGAGTGTACTGACAGGGCAGAATTCACCCCTCCACTTT.

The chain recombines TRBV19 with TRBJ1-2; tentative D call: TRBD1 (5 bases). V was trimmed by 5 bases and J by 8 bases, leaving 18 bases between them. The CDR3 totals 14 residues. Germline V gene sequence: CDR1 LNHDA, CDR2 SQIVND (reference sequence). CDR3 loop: CASSLSMTDGGYTF. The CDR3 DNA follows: TGTGCCAGTAGTCTATCCATGACAGACGGGGGCTACACCTTC. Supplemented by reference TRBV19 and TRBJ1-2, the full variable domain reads DGGITQSPKYLFRKEGQNVTLSCEQNLNHDAMYWYRQDPGQGLRLIYYSQIVNDFQKGDIAEGYSVSREKKESFPLTVTSAQKNPTAFYLCASSLSMTDGGYTFGSGTRLTVV.

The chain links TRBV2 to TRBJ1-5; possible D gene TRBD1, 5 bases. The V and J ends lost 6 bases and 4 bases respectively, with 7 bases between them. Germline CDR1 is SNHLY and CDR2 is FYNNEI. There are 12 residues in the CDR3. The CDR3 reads CASSRVNQPQHF. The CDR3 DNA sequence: TGTGCCAGCAGCAGGGTTAATCAGCCCCAGCATTTT.

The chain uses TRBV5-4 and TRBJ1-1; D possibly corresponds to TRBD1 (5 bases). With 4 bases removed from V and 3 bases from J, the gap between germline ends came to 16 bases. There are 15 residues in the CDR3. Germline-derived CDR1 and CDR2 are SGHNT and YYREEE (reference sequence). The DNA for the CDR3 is TGTGCCAGCAGCCCCCCTCGCAGGGAGGACACTGAAGCTTTCTTT. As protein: CASSPPRREDTEAFF.

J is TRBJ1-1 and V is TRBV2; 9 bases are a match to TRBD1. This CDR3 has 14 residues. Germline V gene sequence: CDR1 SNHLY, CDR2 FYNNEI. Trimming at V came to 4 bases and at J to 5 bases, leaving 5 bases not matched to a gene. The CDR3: CASSVQGAETEAFF. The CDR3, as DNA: TGTGCCAGCAGTGTACAGGGGGCTGAGACTGAAGCTTTCTTT.

CDR3 nucleotides: TGCGCCAGCAGTCAATCCTCCCGACAGGGGAGCTCCTATAATTCACCCCTCCACTTT. Translated, it gives CASSQSSRQGSSYNSPLHF. The chain combines TRBV23-1 with TRBJ1-6; the match to TRBD1 covers 8 bases. TRBV23-1 is an open reading frame whose function is uncertain. Germline trimming cut 0 bases from V and 0 bases from J; bases unmatched to any gene: 7. The length of the CDR3 is 19 residues.

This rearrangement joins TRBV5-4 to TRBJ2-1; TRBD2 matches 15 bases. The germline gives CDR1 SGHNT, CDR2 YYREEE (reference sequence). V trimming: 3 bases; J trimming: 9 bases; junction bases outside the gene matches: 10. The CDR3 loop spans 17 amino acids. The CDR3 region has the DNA TGTGCCAGCAGCTCGCTGTCAGGGACTAGCGGGGGGTTTGAGCAGTTCTTC. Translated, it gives CASSSLSGTSGGFEQFF.

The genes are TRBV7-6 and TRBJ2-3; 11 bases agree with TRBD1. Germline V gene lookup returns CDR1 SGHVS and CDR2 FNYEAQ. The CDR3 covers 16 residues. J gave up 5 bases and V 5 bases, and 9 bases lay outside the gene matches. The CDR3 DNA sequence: TGTGCCAGCAGCGGGGGCCCGGGACAGGGGGTAGATACGCAGTATTTT. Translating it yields CASSGGPGQGVDTQYF.

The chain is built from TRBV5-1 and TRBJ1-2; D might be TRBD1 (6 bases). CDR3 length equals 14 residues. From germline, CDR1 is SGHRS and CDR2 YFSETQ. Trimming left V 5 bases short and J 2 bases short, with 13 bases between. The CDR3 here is CASRSTTGNYGYTF. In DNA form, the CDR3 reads TGCGCCAGCAGGAGCACTACAGGGAACTATGGCTACACCTTC.

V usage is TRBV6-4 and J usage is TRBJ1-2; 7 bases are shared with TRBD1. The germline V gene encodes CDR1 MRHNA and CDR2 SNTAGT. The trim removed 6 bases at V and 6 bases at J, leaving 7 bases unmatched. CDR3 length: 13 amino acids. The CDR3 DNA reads TGTGCCAGCAGCGCGACAGGGAGCAATGGCTACACCTTC. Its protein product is CASSATGSNGYTF.

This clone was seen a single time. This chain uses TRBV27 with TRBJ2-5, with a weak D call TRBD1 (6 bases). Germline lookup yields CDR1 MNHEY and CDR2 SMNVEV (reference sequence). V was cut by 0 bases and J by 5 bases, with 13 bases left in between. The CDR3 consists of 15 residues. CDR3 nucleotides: TGTGCCAGCAGTTTATCCCCTGCTAGGGGGGAGACCCAGTACTTC. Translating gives CASSLSPARGETQYF.

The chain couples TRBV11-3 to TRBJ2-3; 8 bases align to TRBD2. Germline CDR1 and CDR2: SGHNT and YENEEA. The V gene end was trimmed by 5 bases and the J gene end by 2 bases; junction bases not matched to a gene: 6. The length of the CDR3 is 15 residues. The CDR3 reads CASSPNGRDTDTQYF. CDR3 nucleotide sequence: TGTGCCAGCAGCCCAAACGGGAGGGACACAGATACGCAGTATTTT.

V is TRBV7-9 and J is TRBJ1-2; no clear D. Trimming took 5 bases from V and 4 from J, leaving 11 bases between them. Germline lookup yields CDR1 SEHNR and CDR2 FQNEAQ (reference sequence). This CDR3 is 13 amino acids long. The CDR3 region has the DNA TGTGCCAGCAGCGCTGACAAAACCTATGGCTACACCTTC. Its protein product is CASSADKTYGYTF.

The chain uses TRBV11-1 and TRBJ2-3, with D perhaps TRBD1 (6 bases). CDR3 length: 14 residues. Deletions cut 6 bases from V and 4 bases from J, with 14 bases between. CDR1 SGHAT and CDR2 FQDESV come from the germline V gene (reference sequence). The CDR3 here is CASSPTTGADTQYF. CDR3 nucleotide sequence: TGTGCCAGCAGTCCGACGACAGGTGCAGATACGCAGTATTTT.

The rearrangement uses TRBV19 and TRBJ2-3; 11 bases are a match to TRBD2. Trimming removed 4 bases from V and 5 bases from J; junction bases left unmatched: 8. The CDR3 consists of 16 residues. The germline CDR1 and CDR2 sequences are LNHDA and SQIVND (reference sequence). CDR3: CASSKLAGGSRDTQYF. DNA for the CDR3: TGTGCCAGTAGTAAGCTAGCGGGGGGCTCTCGAGATACGCAGTATTTT.

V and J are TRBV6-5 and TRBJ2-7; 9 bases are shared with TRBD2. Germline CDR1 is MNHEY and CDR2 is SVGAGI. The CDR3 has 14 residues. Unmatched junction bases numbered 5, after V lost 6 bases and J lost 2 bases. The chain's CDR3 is CASSLAGRTYEQYF. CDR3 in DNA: TGTGCCAGCAGCCTAGCGGGGAGAACCTACGAGCAGTACTTC.

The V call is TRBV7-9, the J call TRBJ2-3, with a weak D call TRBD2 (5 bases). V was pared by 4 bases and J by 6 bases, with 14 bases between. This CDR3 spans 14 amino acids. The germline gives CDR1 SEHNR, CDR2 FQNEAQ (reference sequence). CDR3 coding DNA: TGTGCCAGCAGCTACTCGACGGGAACCGATACGCAGTATTTT. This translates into CASSYSTGTDTQYF.

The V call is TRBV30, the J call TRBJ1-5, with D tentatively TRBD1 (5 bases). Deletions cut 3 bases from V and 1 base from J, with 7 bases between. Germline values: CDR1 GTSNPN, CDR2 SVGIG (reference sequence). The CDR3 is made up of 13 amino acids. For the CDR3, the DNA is TGTGCCTGGAGGGGGGGGAGCAATCAGCCCCAGCATTTT. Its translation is CAWRGGSNQPQHF.

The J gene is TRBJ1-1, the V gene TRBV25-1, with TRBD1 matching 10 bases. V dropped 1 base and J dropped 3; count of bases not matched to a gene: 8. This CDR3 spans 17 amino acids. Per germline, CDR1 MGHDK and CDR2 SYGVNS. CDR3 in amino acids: CASSEWGTGDLDTEAFF. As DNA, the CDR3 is TGTGCCAGCAGTGAATGGGGGACAGGGGACTTGGACACTGAAGCTTTCTTT.